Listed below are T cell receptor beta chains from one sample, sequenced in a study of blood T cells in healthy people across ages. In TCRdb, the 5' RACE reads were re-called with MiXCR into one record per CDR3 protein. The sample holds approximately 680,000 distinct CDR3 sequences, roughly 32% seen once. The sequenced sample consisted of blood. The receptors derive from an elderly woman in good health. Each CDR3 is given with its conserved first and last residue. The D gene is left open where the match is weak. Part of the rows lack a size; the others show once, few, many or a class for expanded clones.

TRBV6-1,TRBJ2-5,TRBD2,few,CAGQTSGGQETQYF,TGTGCCGGCCAAACTAGCGGGGGGCAAGAGACCCAGTACTTC
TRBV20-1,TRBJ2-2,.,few,CSASGAGNTGELFF,TGCAGTGCTTCGGGGGCGGGGAACACCGGGGAGCTGTTTTTT
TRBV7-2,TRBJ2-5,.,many,CSSSLLLETQYF,TGTTCCAGCAGCTTACTCCTAGAGACCCAGTACTTC
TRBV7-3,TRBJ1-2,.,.,CASSLGSSFNYGYTF,TGTGCCAGCAGCTTGGGGTCGTCCTTTAACTATGGCTACACCTTC
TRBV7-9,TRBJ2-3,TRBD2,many,CASSLEGLAGTDTQYF,TGTGCCAGCAGCTTAGAGGGACTAGCGGGCACAGATACGCAGTATTTT
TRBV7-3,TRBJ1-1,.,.,CASSPQADTEAFF,TGTGCCAGCAGCCCCCAGGCCGACACTGAAGCTTTCTTT
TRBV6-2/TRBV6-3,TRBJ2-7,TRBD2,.,CASRTPATSGGRYNEQYF,TGTGCCAGCAGAACTCCGGCGACTAGCGGGGGGAGGTACAATGAGCAGTACTTC
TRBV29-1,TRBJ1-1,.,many,CSVIRRNTEAFF,TGCAGCGTTATCAGGAGGAACACTGAAGCTTTCTTT
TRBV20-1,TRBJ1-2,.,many,CSADSRDIYGYTF,TGCAGTGCTGACTCCCGGGACATCTATGGCTACACCTTC
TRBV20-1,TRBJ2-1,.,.,CSATTSNEQFF,TGCAGTGCTACCACTAGCAATGAGCAGTTCTTC
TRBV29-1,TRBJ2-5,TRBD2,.,CSVRLGGNQETQYF,TGCAGCGTTAGACTGGGGGGGAACCAAGAGACCCAGTACTTC
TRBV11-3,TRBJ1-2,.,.,CASSFPMGGAGARNHGYTF,TGTGCCAGTAGCTTCCCGATGGGGGGAGCAGGGGCAAGAAACCATGGCTACACCTTC
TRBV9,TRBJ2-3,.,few,CASSQISGPTDTQYF,TGTGCCAGCAGCCAAATTTCGGGCCCCACAGATACGCAGTATTTT
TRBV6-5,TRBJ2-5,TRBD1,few,CASSYSWTGRQETQYF,TGTGCCAGCAGTTACTCTTGGACAGGGAGGCAAGAGACCCAGTACTTC
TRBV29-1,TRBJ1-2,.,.,CSVETIRGGYGYTF,TGCAGCGTTGAAACTATCAGGGGCGGGTATGGCTACACCTTC
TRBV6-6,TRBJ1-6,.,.,CASSYGAPSSYNSPLHF,TGTGCCAGCAGTTACGGGGCGCCGAGCTCCTATAATTCACCCCTCCACTTT
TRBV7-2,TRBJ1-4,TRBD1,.,CASSTRQGAHEKLFF,TGTGCCAGCAGCACCCGACAGGGGGCGCACGAAAAACTGTTTTTT
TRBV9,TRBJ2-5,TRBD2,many,CASSAVAGAGKTQYF,TGTGCCAGCAGCGCCGTAGCGGGGGCCGGTAAGACCCAGTACTTC
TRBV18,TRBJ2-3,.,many,CASSSRTNTQYF,TGTGCCAGCTCGTCGAGAACAAATACGCAGTATTTT
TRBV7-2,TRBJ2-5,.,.,CASSLGSAGETQYF,TGTGCCAGCAGCTTAGGGTCAGCAGGGGAGACCCAGTACTTC
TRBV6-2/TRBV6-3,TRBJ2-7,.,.,CASSYGGVIEQYF,TGTGCCAGCAGCTACGGGGGAGTTATCGAGCAGTACTTC
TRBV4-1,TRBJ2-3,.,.,CASSQTEASTDTQYF,TGCGCCAGCAGCCAAACAGAGGCAAGCACAGATACGCAGTATTTT
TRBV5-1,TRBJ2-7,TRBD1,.,CASSFGTGGAWGEQYF,TGCGCCAGCAGCTTCGGGACAGGGGGCGCATGGGGCGAGCAGTACTTC
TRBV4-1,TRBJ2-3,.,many,CASSQEYGSSTDTQYF,TGCGCCAGCAGCCAAGAATACGGGTCTAGCACAGATACGCAGTATTTT
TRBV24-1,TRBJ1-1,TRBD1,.,CATSETGGTEAFF,TGTGCCACCAGTGAAACAGGGGGCACTGAAGCTTTCTTT
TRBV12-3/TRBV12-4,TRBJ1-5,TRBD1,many,CASSKNRGQANQPQHF,TGTGCCAGCAGTAAGAACAGGGGGCAAGCCAATCAGCCCCAGCATTTT
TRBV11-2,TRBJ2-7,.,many,CASSSWEAEGLYEQYF,TGTGCCAGCAGCTCCTGGGAAGCTGAGGGCCTCTACGAGCAGTACTTC
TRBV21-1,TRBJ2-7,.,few,CASSKVRTVEPIPYEQYF,TGTGCCAGCAGCAAAGTAAGGACAGTGGAGCCTATTCCCTACGAGCAGTACTTC
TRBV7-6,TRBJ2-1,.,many,CASSLDERGQFF,TGTGCCAGCAGCTTAGACGAAAGAGGACAGTTCTTC
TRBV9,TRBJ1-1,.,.,CASSGLPQIPGTEAFF,TGTGCCAGCAGCGGACTACCGCAGATACCGGGCACTGAAGCTTTCTTT
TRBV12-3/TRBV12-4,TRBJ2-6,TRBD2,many,CASSLGGVGANVLTF,TGTGCCAGCAGCCTCGGGGGGGTTGGGGCCAACGTCCTGACTTTC
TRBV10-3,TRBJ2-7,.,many,CAISGKGDGVYEQYF,TGTGCCATCAGTGGTAAGGGAGACGGGGTTTACGAGCAGTACTTC
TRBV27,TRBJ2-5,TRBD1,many,CASSPPPTGQETQYF,TGTGCCAGCAGTCCTCCTCCGACAGGGCAAGAGACCCAGTACTTC
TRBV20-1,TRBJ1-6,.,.,CSAREPYSPLHF,TGCAGTGCTAGAGAGCCTTATTCACCCCTCCACTTT
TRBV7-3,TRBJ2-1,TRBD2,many,CASSSNGGGRVNEQFF,TGTGCCAGCAGCTCAAACGGGGGGGGCCGAGTTAATGAGCAGTTCTTC
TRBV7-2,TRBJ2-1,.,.,CASSGGGITYNEQFF,TGTGCCAGCAGCGGGGGCGGGATTACCTACAATGAGCAGTTCTTC
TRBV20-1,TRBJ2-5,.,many,CSAKGAFQETQYF,TGCAGTGCTAAGGGAGCGTTCCAAGAGACCCAGTACTTC
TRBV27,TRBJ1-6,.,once,CASSLLTGTNSPPHF,TGTGCCAGCAGTTTACTAACAGGGACTAATTCACCCCCCCACTTT
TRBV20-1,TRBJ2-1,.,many,CSATSGTSYNEQFF,TGCAGTGCTACATCCGGGACATCCTACAATGAGCAGTTCTTC
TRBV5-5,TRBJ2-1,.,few,CASKSLLGTYNEQFF,TGTGCCAGCAAGTCCCTCTTAGGGACCTACAATGAGCAGTTCTTC
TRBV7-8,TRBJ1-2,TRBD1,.,CASSFDGTGANINYGYTF,TGTGCCAGCAGCTTCGATGGGACAGGGGCGAATATTAACTATGGCTACACCTTC
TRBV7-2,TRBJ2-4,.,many,CASSLGWEFKNIQYF,TGTGCCAGCAGCTTAGGTTGGGAGTTTAAAAACATTCAGTACTTC
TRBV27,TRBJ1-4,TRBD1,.,CASSLAGGARREKLFF,TGTGCCAGCAGTTTAGCAGGGGGCGCTCGAAGGGAAAAACTGTTTTTT
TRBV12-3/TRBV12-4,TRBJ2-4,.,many,CASSGRGAFEGEAQYF,TGTGCCAGCAGTGGGCGGGGCGCCTTCGAGGGGGAGGCTCAGTACTTC
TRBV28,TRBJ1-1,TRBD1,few,CASRGTGVRGAFF,TGTGCCAGCAGGGGGACAGGGGTCCGCGGGGCTTTCTTT
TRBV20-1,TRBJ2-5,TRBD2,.,CSARDSRTSQETQYF,TGCAGTGCTAGAGATTCCCGGACTAGCCAAGAGACCCAGTACTTC
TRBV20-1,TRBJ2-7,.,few,CSATYSFGYEQYF,TGCAGTGCTACTTACTCGTTCGGTTACGAGCAGTACTTC
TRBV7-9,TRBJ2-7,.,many,CASSLVTGHRADEQYF,TGTGCCAGCAGCTTAGTAACGGGACATAGGGCGGACGAGCAGTACTTC
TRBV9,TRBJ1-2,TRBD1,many,CASSVANQGAGYTF,TGTGCCAGCAGCGTAGCTAACCAGGGGGCTGGCTACACCTTC
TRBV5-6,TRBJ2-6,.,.,CASSPDVRSGANVLTF,TGTGCCAGCAGCCCGGACGTGCGCTCTGGGGCCAACGTCCTGACTTTC